The rows below give T cell receptor beta chains drawn from one sample of a study of Tregs in tolerant kidney transplant recipients. Sequencing used immunoSEQ multiplex PCR; TCRdb keeps in-frame clones, though not all of them. The sample includes approximately 90,000 clones, 90% to 95% of them seen just once. The source was CD4+ T cells from blood (PBMCs), collected 12 months after the transplant. The receptor source for this set is a human patient who received a combined kidney and bone marrow transplant. The T cells may partly be graft donor cells. The CDR3 runs from the conserved cysteine through the conserved F or W. The D gene is left open where the match is weak. Some rows have no size entry. The others give once, few or many, or a class for an expanded clone.

v_call	clone_size	d_call	j_call	cdr3_aa	cdr3_nt
TRBV27	-	TRBD1	TRBJ2-1	CASSLVDRVGEQFF	TGTGCCAGCAGTTTAGTTGACAGGGTCGGCGAGCAGTTCTTC
TRBV11-1	-	TRBD1	TRBJ2-7	CASSLLQGVYEQYF	TGTGCCAGCAGCTTACTCCAGGGGGTTTACGAGCAGTACTTC
TRBV4-3	-	TRBD1	TRBJ2-7	CASSLKWGPGQGSEQYF	TGCGCCAGCAGCCTAAAGTGGGGGCCGGGACAGGGTTCTGAGCAGTACTTC
TRBV4-3	-	-	TRBJ2-3	CASSQVSTHTQYF	TGCGCCAGCAGCCAAGTCTCGACACATACGCAGTATTTT
TRBV5-4	-	TRBD2	TRBJ2-3	CASSPFRSSGSSTDTQYF	TGTGCCAGCAGCCCATTTAGAAGTAGCGGGAGTAGCACAGATACGCAGTATTTT
TRBV12-5	-	-	TRBJ2-5	CASGLVLSGTQYF	TGTGCTAGTGGTTTGGTACTGAGTGGTACCCAGTACTTC
TRBV11-3	-	TRBD1	TRBJ2-1	CASSIGQGSYNEQFF	TGTGCCAGCAGCATTGGACAGGGTTCCTACAATGAGCAGTTCTTC
TRBV10-3	once	TRBD2	TRBJ2-1	CAIRGSGGADNEQFF	TGTGCCATCAGGGGTAGCGGGGGGGCCGACAATGAGCAGTTCTTC
TRBV19	-	TRBD1	TRBJ2-6	CASLNRGGANVLTF	TGTGCCAGCCTCAACAGGGGTGGGGCCAACGTCCTGACTTTC
TRBV7-2	-	TRBD1	TRBJ2-1	CASVRDSLYNEQFF	TGTGCCAGCGTCAGGGACAGCCTTTACAATGAGCAGTTCTTC
TRBV11-1	-	TRBD2	TRBJ2-1	CASSLVIGLAGLGYEQFF	TGTGCCAGCAGCTTAGTAATTGGACTAGCGGGGCTGGGGTATGAGCAGTTCTTC
TRBV5-1	once	TRBD2	TRBJ2-5	CASSTQTSGYQETQYF	TGCGCCAGCAGTACGCAGACTAGCGGCTACCAAGAGACCCAGTACTTC
TRBV7-3	once	-	TRBJ1-1	CASSPRPGSLTEAFF	TGTGCCAGCAGCCCCCGTCCGGGATCTCTTACTGAAGCTTTCTTT
TRBV6-6	-	-	TRBJ1-4	CASSPGGVGEKLFF	TGTGCCAGCAGCCCCGGAGGGGTTGGTGAAAAACTGTTTTTT